These 24 T cell receptor beta chains were sequenced from one sample in a study of T cell repertoires in cytomegalovirus infection. A single record per CDR3 protein comes from TCRdb applying MiXCR to the reads. In the table there are some 940,000 distinct CDR3 sequences, about 33% of which are singletons. Their recognized antigens are unknown. Sequenced material: cultured CD8+ T cells from PBMCs, taken from culture after CMV antigen stimulation. These receptor sequences come from a human donor in good health (CMV status not recorded). Some clones in this sample may be carry-over from other donors' samples.

This clonotype came up many times. This chain's CDR3 is CASSLVRPGAEAFF. Here the CDR3 DNA reads TGTGCCAGCAGCTTAGTACGGCCAGGGGCTGAAGCTTTCTTT. This rearrangement joins TRBV7-9 to TRBJ1-1; D perhaps matches TRBD1 (6 bases). The CDR3 has 14 residues. V lost 1 base to trimming and J lost 6 bases, with 12 bases between them. Germline values: CDR1 SEHNR, CDR2 FQNEAQ (reference sequence).

This clonotype was recorded many times. This sequence joins TRBV7-6 and TRBJ2-2; the D gene is possibly TRBD1 (6 bases). CDR1 and CDR2 from the germline V gene are SGHVS and FNYEAQ. The CDR3 covers 14 residues. V was trimmed by 7 bases and J by 1 base, leaving 10 bases between them. The CDR3 protein is CASTVGGNTGELFF. Written as DNA, the CDR3 is TGTGCCAGCACCGTAGGGGGGAACACCGGGGAGCTGTTTTTT.

In this sample, this clonotype turned up a few times. The chain joins TRBV7-9 to TRBJ2-5; D gene unclear. CDR1 is SEHNR and CDR2 is FQNEAQ in the germline V gene (reference sequence). This CDR3 has 13 residues. V shed 6 bases and J shed 0 bases, with 8 bases lying between them. The CDR3 DNA reads TGTGCCAGCAGGCTTGGGGACCAAGAGACCCAGTACTTC. Translated, it gives CASRLGDQETQYF.

This clonotype was counted only a few times. The chain carries TRBV20-1 and TRBJ2-1; unclear D gene. The germline gives CDR1 DFQATT, CDR2 SNEGSKA (reference sequence). CDR3 length: 12 residues. The germline V and J ends were trimmed by 2 bases and 5 bases, with 7 bases remaining between them. The CDR3 nucleotides are TGCAGTGCTAGAAGTAGCCACAATGAGCAGTTCTTC. Its protein product is CSARSSHNEQFF.

The table lists this clonotype with many counts. V gene TRBV7-8 combines with J gene TRBJ2-3; TRBD1 matches at 8 bases. Germline-derived CDR1 and CDR2 are SGHVS and FQNEAQ. CDR3 length equals 15 residues. With V trimmed by 6 bases and J by 4 bases, 9 bases remained unmatched. The CDR3 DNA follows: TGTGCCAGCAGGTGGCAGGGGGCATCGGCAGATACGCAGTATTTT. Translating gives CASRWQGASADTQYF.

This clonotype was counted only a few times. CDR3 amino acids: CASSPGNRGLRGYTF. The DNA for the CDR3 is TGTGCCAGCAGTCCAGGCAACAGGGGGCTCAGGGGCTACACCTTC. The V and J genes are TRBV27 and TRBJ1-2, with 9 bases lining up with TRBD1. Germline CDR1 MNHEY, CDR2 SMNVEV (reference sequence). After removal of 5 bases from V and 8 bases from J, the junction contained 12 bases not matched to a gene. The CDR3 loop spans 15 amino acids.

In this sample, this clonotype turned up a few times. The J gene is TRBJ1-5, the V gene TRBV20-1; 8 positions match TRBD1. V gave up 5 bases and J gave up 6 bases; unmatched junction bases: 9. This CDR3 has 14 amino acids. Per the germline V gene, CDR1 is DFQATT and CDR2 is SNEGSKA (reference sequence). The CDR3 protein is CSAPTGEGGQPQHF. CDR3 coding DNA: TGCAGTGCTCCGACAGGGGAGGGGGGTCAGCCCCAGCATTTT.

CDR3 sequence reads: CASSVGSGPGYTF. CDR3 nucleotide sequence: TGTGCCAGCAGCGTAGGGTCAGGACCTGGCTACACCTTC. This chain links TRBV9 with TRBJ1-2; D is unresolved. The CDR3 spans 13 residues. Germline CDR1 and CDR2: SGDLS and YYNGEE. The V end was cut by 0 bases, the J end by 7 bases, with 10 bases between.

This clonotype was counted between two and nine times. The chain couples TRBV19 to TRBJ2-2; a weak D match, TRBD1 (5 bases). The CDR3 is made up of 15 amino acids. The germline V and J ends were trimmed by 1 base and 5 bases, with 11 bases remaining between them. The germline gives CDR1 LNHDA, CDR2 SQIVND (reference sequence). The CDR3 reads CASSIVPGLTGELFF. The DNA for the CDR3 is TGTGCCAGTAGTATAGTACCAGGGTTGACCGGGGAGCTGTTTTTT.

The chain has TRBV27 and TRBJ1-1; D is ambiguous. With 6 bases removed from V and 6 bases from J, the gap between germline ends came to 14 bases. The CDR3 totals 13 residues. Germline V CDR1 and CDR2: MNHEY, SMNVEV (reference sequence). CDR3 sequence (DNA): TGTGCCAGCAGGGACCCTCGGTCCGCTGAAGCTTTCTTT. This codes for CASRDPRSAEAFF.

This clonotype has more than one count but fewer than ten. The V call is TRBV10-3, the J call TRBJ2-4, with 10 bases identical to TRBD2. The CDR3 is 19 amino acids. Germline values: CDR1 ENHRY, CDR2 SYGVKD. V trimming: 2 bases; J trimming: 0 bases; junction bases outside the gene matches: 10. CDR3 nucleotides: TGTGCCATCAGTGAGGCGCTAGCGGGGGACCTATTAGCCAAAAACATTCAGTACTTC. Translated, it gives CAISEALAGDLLAKNIQYF.

V and J are TRBV27 and TRBJ1-4, with a possible D match to TRBD1 (5 bases). The V gene's germline CDR1 is MNHEY and CDR2 SMNVEV (reference sequence). With 4 bases removed from V and 10 bases from J, the gap between germline ends came to 16 bases. The CDR3 extends over 14 amino acids. The CDR3 here is CASSSPGPRAKLFF. The CDR3 DNA sequence: TGTGCCAGCAGTTCCCCGGGACCAAGGGCAAAACTGTTTTTT.

The chain links TRBV6-6 to TRBJ2-4; possible D gene TRBD1, 5 bases. This CDR3 comprises 16 residues. The germline V gene has CDR1 MNHNY and CDR2 SVGAGI (reference sequence). Trimming pared 6 bases from V and 0 bases from J, leaving 15 bases between. Here the CDR3 DNA reads TGTGCCAGCAGCGCTAGGGGCGAAATAGCCAAAAACATTCAGTACTTC. This sequence encodes CASSARGEIAKNIQYF.

This clonotype has a handful of counts. V is TRBV19 and J is TRBJ2-7; a weak D match, TRBD2 (5 bases). The germline V gene encodes CDR1 LNHDA and CDR2 SQIVND (reference sequence). This CDR3 contains 15 residues. The ends were cut back, 3 bases at V and 3 bases at J, with 15 bases in the middle. The CDR3 bases are TGTGCCAGTAGTATGGGAGTAGTCGGGGACTACGAGCAGTACTTC. This gives the protein CASSMGVVGDYEQYF.

This clonotype was recorded a few times. This chain connects TRBV11-2 to TRBJ2-7; no clear D. The CDR3 has 15 residues. Trimming left V 5 bases short and J 1 base short, with 15 bases between. Per the germline V gene, CDR1 is SGHAT and CDR2 is FQNNGV. CDR3 region: CASSPRLSRSYEQYV. The CDR3 DNA reads TGTGCCAGCAGCCCCCGCCTATCTAGGTCCTACGAGCAGTACGTC.

At least ten counts were recorded for this clonotype. The J gene is TRBJ2-1, the V gene TRBV7-6; TRBD2 aligns across 7 bases. This CDR3 is built from 15 residues. Germline V gene sequence: CDR1 SGHVS, CDR2 FNYEAQ. Trimming cost V 6 bases and J 1 base; bases outside gene matches: 6. CDR3 sequence: CASRLVGGSYNEQFF. CDR3 coding DNA: TGTGCCAGCAGACTAGTGGGGGGGTCCTACAATGAGCAGTTCTTC. Based on the CDR3 plus reference TRBV7-6 and TRBJ2-1, the full variable domain is GAGVSQSPRYKVTKRGQDVALRCDPISGHVSLYWYRQALGQGPEFLTYFNYEAQQDKSGLPNDRFSAERPEGSISTLTIQRTEQRDSAMYRCASRLVGGSYNEQFFGPGTRLTVL.

The chain employs TRBV7-8 and TRBJ2-7; 9 bases are shared with TRBD1. The CDR3 has 15 residues. V trimming: 1 base; J trimming: 3 bases; junction bases outside the gene matches: 4. Germline CDR1 SGHVS, CDR2 FQNEAQ. Written as DNA, the CDR3 is TGTGCCAGCAGCTTAGAACGGACAGGGGTCTACGAGCAGTACGTC. Translated: CASSLERTGVYEQYV.

J is TRBJ1-2 and V is TRBV19; D possibly corresponds to TRBD1 (6 bases). The V and J ends lost 7 bases and 3 bases respectively, with 15 bases between them. The CDR3 is 14 amino acids. Germline-derived CDR1 and CDR2 are LNHDA and SQIVND (reference sequence). The CDR3, as DNA: TGTGCCAGTACCTGGGACACTAACTACTATGGCTACACCTTC. This sequence encodes CASTWDTNYYGYTF. The full variable domain, with the rest looked up from reference TRBV19 and TRBJ1-2, is DGGITQSPKYLFRKEGQNVTLSCEQNLNHDAMYWYRQDPGQGLRLIYYSQIVNDFQKGDIAEGYSVSREKKESFPLTVTSAQKNPTAFYLCASTWDTNYYGYTFGSGTRLTVV.

This clonotype was counted ten times or more. This chain connects TRBV7-2 to TRBJ1-2; 9 bases fit TRBD1. The V segment lost 5 bases and the J segment 3 bases; nucleotides outside the gene matches: 7. The germline gives CDR1 SGHTA, CDR2 FQGNSA. The CDR3 is 15 amino acids. CDR3 coding DNA: TGTGCCAGCAGCATTACAGGGGGCCAAGACTATGGCTACACCTTC. This sequence encodes CASSITGGQDYGYTF.

The chain carries TRBV5-6 and TRBJ2-3, with D unclear. CDR3 length: 15 amino acids. The ends were cut back, 0 bases at V and 2 bases at J, with 10 bases in the middle. Germline loops: CDR1 SGHDT, CDR2 YYEEEE. Here the CDR3 reads CASSLVLVVTDTQYF. In nucleotides, the CDR3 is TGTGCCAGCAGCTTGGTGCTAGTTGTCACAGATACGCAGTATTTT.

In this sample, this clonotype turned up many times. The chain links TRBV7-8 to TRBJ1-2; no reliable D call. Germline-derived CDR1 and CDR2 are SGHVS and FQNEAQ. Trimming pared 4 bases from V and 4 bases from J, leaving 13 bases between. CDR3 length equals 14 residues. The CDR3 coding sequence is TGTGCCAGCAGCTCAAGAATTGGTCCCTATGGCTACACCTTC. It is translated as CASSSRIGPYGYTF.

This clonotype has at least ten counts. Here the CDR3 reads CASSSGGASYEQYV. The CDR3 nucleotides read TGTGCCAGCAGTTCGGGGGGTGCCTCCTACGAGCAGTACGTC. V and J are TRBV7-8 and TRBJ2-7; 7 positions agree with TRBD2. Losses at the gene ends were 6 bases for V and 0 bases for J; bases not matched to a gene: 5. The CDR3 totals 14 residues. CDR1 and CDR2 (germline): SGHVS, FQNEAQ.

The chain uses TRBV6-1 and TRBJ2-3; no firm D call. V was pared by 4 bases and J by 5 bases, with 13 bases between. This CDR3 is 14 amino acids long. Looked up from germline, CDR1 is MNHNS and CDR2 is SASEGT. The CDR3 here is CASSGRDLLDTQYF. The CDR3 DNA reads TGTGCCAGCAGTGGAAGAGACCTATTAGATACGCAGTATTTT.

This clonotype was counted a few times. This chain links TRBV4-1 with TRBJ2-3; D gene uncertain. Looked up from germline, CDR1 is MGHRA and CDR2 is YSYEKL. The CDR3 spans 16 residues. Trimming removed 0 bases at V and 0 bases at J, with 10 bases between. The CDR3 nucleotides read TGCGCCAGCAGCCAAGAGGCCTTCCCTAGCACAGATACGCAGTATTTT. Its protein is CASSQEAFPSTDTQYF.